Each of the 27 T cell receptor beta chains below was sequenced from the same sample in a study of cytomegalovirus exposure and HLA in healthy donors. Data came from immunoSEQ multiplex PCR; TCRdb stores just in-frame clones and leaves some out. The sample lists some 87,000 clones; approximately 96% were seen once. The sequenced sample consisted of PBMCs. These receptor sequences come from a woman aged 18-29 years in good health and CMV-seronegative.

The chain has TRBV6-1 and TRBJ1-5; D is uncertain. The CDR3 sequence is 14 residues long. Germline V gene data show CDR1 as MNHNS and CDR2 as SASEGT. Trimming stripped 8 bases from V and 6 bases from J, with 17 bases between. The CDR3 loop is CASALDAGSQPQHF. The CDR3 DNA follows: TGTGCCAGCGCCCTGGACGCCGGGAGTCAGCCCCAGCATTTT.

The rearrangement links TRBV28 to TRBJ2-7; 7 nucleotides line up with TRBD1. V gave up 5 bases and J gave up 2 bases; unmatched junction bases: 6. CDR1 MDHEN and CDR2 SYDVKM come from the germline V gene. CDR3 length: 14 amino acids. The CDR3, as DNA: TGTGCCAGCAGTCCAAGACAGGGAACCTACGAGCAGTACTTC. Protein sequence: CASSPRQGTYEQYF.

V is TRBV6-1 and J is TRBJ1-1, with D possibly being TRBD1 (6 bases). The CDR3 loop spans 14 amino acids. Trimming pared 6 bases from V and 3 bases from J, leaving 14 bases between. CDR1 is MNHNS and CDR2 is SASEGT in the germline V gene. The CDR3 DNA follows: TGTGCCAGCAGCGTACAGGGAAAAGACACTGAAGCTTTCTTT. This codes for CASSVQGKDTEAFF.

The V gene is TRBV7-7, the J gene TRBJ2-5; 7 nucleotides line up with TRBD1. Trimming took 5 bases from V and 0 from J; bases not matched to a gene: 9. The CDR3 totals 16 residues. Per germline, CDR1 SSHAT and CDR2 FNYEAQ (reference sequence). The CDR3 sequence: CASSQGVGSYQETQYF. The DNA for the CDR3 is TGTGCCAGCAGCCAGGGGGTCGGGTCCTACCAAGAGACCCAGTACTTC. Full variable domain (rest looked up from reference TRBV7-7 and TRBJ2-5): GAGVSQSPRYKVTKRGQDVTLRCDPISSHATLYWYQQALGQGPEFLTYFNYEAQPDKSGLPSDRFSAERPEGSISTLTIQRTEQRDSAMYRCASSQGVGSYQETQYFGPGTRLLVL.

The J gene is TRBJ1-6, the V gene TRBV30; TRBD1 is a possible D gene (5 bases). The germline V gene has CDR1 GTSNPN and CDR2 SVGIG (reference sequence). Trimming took 5 bases from V and 5 from J, leaving 13 bases between them. The CDR3 has 14 amino acids. Here the CDR3 DNA reads TGTGCCTGGGGGCTCGACAGTAATAATTCACCCCTCCACTTT. Its protein product is CAWGLDSNNSPLHF.

This clone has a single count. One junction end does not reproduce the germline sequence, and a read error may be involved. This chain joins TRBV11-2 and TRBJ1-2; D perhaps matches TRBD1 (5 bases). This CDR3 comprises 13 residues. Per germline, CDR1 SGHAT and CDR2 FQNNGV. CDR3 sequence reads: CASSLDRNYGYTF. CDR3 bases: TGTGCCAGCAGCCTAGACAGAAACTATGGCTACACCTTC.

The chain has TRBV7-9 and TRBJ2-7, with 9 nucleotides matching TRBD1. Per germline, CDR1 SEHNR and CDR2 FQNEAQ (reference sequence). There are 16 residues in the CDR3. V trimming: 8 bases; J trimming: 2 bases; junction bases outside the gene matches: 13. The CDR3 spells CASPGGQGTDPYEQYF. In DNA form, the CDR3 reads TGTGCCAGCCCAGGGGGACAGGGAACGGATCCCTACGAGCAGTACTTC.

The gene calls are TRBV28 and TRBJ2-5; 7 positions agree with TRBD1. V shed 3 bases, J shed 5 bases, and the junction held 6 bases outside the gene matches. This CDR3 comprises 14 residues. CDR1 and CDR2 from the germline V gene are MDHEN and SYDVKM. This CDR3 reads CASSFRGQGETQYF. CDR3 sequence (DNA): TGTGCCAGCAGTTTTAGGGGGCAGGGGGAGACCCAGTACTTC.

The CDR3, as DNA: TGCGCCAGCAGCCAAGGCTCGCGGAACGGTTTTGTAGAGCAGTTCTTC. This codes for CASSQGSRNGFVEQFF. The rearrangement uses TRBV4-1 and TRBJ2-1; D gene ambiguous. V was pared by 1 base and J by 10 bases, with 20 bases between. CDR3 length equals 16 residues. From germline, CDR1 is MGHRA and CDR2 YSYEKL.

The chain uses TRBV9 and TRBJ2-3, with 10 positions matching TRBD2. Losses at the gene ends were 0 bases for V and 1 base for J; bases not matched to a gene: 17. CDR1 is SGDLS, CDR2 YYNGEE, per germline. This CDR3 spans 21 amino acids. CDR3 coding DNA: TGTGCCAGCAGCGTAGCTTCGGCTCTAGCGGGAGCGGATGTCCGCACAGATACGCAGTATTTT. Its translation: CASSVASALAGADVRTDTQYF.

J is TRBJ2-7 and V is TRBV27, with 8 positions matching TRBD2. There are 15 residues in the CDR3. The germline V gene has CDR1 MNHEY and CDR2 SMNVEV (reference sequence). With 6 bases clipped from V and 0 bases from J, the junction kept 7 bases outside the gene matches. As DNA, the CDR3 is TGTGCCAGCAGCCGGGGGGGGCGTACCTCCTACGAGCAGTACTTC. Translating gives CASSRGGRTSYEQYF.

This chain links TRBV4-1 with TRBJ2-5; D gene ambiguous. The J call may not be correct, given that the DNA end is closer to TRBJ2-7. The germline CDR1 and CDR2 sequences are MGHRA and YSYEKL. This CDR3 is built from 15 residues. The CDR3 is CASSQGTGDWSEQYF. The CDR3 nucleotides are TGCGCCAGCAGCCAGGGTACCGGAGATTGGTCCGAGCAGTACTTC.

The chain couples TRBV14 to TRBJ2-7; D not resolved. Per germline, CDR1 SGHDN and CDR2 FVKESK. Between the trimmed V and J ends, which lost 1 base and 0 bases, there was a span of 10 bases. The CDR3 spans 15 residues. The CDR3 region has the DNA TGTGCCAGCAGCCAAGCTACCTTAAGCTCCTACGAGCAGTACTTC. Its protein product is CASSQATLSSYEQYF.

The J gene is TRBJ1-5, the V gene TRBV28, with TRBD1 matching 9 bases. The length of the CDR3 is 16 residues. CDR1 MDHEN and CDR2 SYDVKM come from the germline V gene. Trimming cost V 6 bases and J 4 bases; bases outside gene matches: 10. The CDR3 is CASRNEGTGRNQPQHF. DNA of the CDR3: TGTGCCAGCAGAAACGAGGGGACAGGGAGAAATCAGCCCCAGCATTTT.

The chain combines TRBV4-1 with TRBJ1-2; 7 bases agree with TRBD1. Germline V gene lookup returns CDR1 MGHRA and CDR2 YSYEKL. CDR3 size: 15 residues. V lost 6 bases and J lost 0; bases outside the gene matches: 7. The CDR3 loop is CASRLSGGTNYGYTF. The CDR3 DNA is TGCGCCAGCAGGTTATCAGGGGGTACTAACTATGGCTACACCTTC.

The chain is built from TRBV7-9 and TRBJ1-1, with D perhaps TRBD1 (5 bases). This CDR3 is built from 13 residues. Trimming left V 1 base short and J 7 bases short, with 10 bases between. The germline gives CDR1 SEHNR, CDR2 FQNEAQ (reference sequence). CDR3 amino acids: CASSLGGHNEAFF. The CDR3 bases are TGTGCCAGCAGCTTAGGAGGACACAATGAAGCTTTCTTT.

This chain links TRBV10-3 with TRBJ2-3; TRBD1 might be the D (5 bases). The CDR3 length is 15 residues. V was clipped by 5 bases and J by 2 bases, with 14 bases between them. The V gene's germline CDR1 is ENHRY and CDR2 SYGVKD. CDR3 loop: CAISPGFRDTDTQYF. The CDR3 bases are TGTGCCATCAGTCCAGGGTTTAGAGACACAGATACGCAGTATTTT.

This sequence joins TRBV12-5 and TRBJ2-1, with a weak D call TRBD2 (6 bases). The CDR3 has 15 amino acids. Trimming stripped 5 bases from V and 8 bases from J, with 19 bases between. Germline CDR1 LGHNT, CDR2 FRNRAP. CDR3 residues: CASGPGTQDFDEQFF. Here the CDR3 DNA reads TGTGCTAGTGGTCCCGGGACTCAAGACTTCGATGAGCAGTTCTTC.

J is TRBJ2-1 and V is TRBV21-1; TRBD2, the table's D call, lacks a check against the DNA. TRBV21-1 is described as a pseudogene. CDR3 length: 15 residues. The DNA of the CDR3 is TGTGCCAGCAGCAGGCGCAGCGGGAGTCGGCATGAGCAGTTCTTC. This translates into CASSRRSGSRHEQFF.

This rearrangement joins TRBV30 to TRBJ2-1; TRBD2 agrees at 9 bases. The CDR3 spans 14 residues. J was trimmed by 6 bases and V by 0 bases; bases with no gene match: 3. Germline CDR1 and CDR2: GTSNPN and SVGIG (reference sequence). The CDR3 loop reads CAWSVQLAGNEQFF. In DNA, the CDR3 is TGTGCCTGGAGTGTACAACTAGCGGGCAATGAGCAGTTCTTC.

The chain carries TRBV5-1 and TRBJ1-3; TRBD1 matches 7 bases. The CDR3 has 15 amino acids. Germline trimming cut 3 bases from V and 0 bases from J; bases unmatched to any gene: 3. The V gene's germline CDR1 is SGHRS and CDR2 YFSETQ. The CDR3 DNA is TGCGCCAGCAGCTGGGGACAGCTCTCTGGAAACACCATATATTTT. Its translation is CASSWGQLSGNTIYF.

This clone was detected a few times. The rearrangement links TRBV27 to TRBJ2-7, with D perhaps TRBD2 (6 bases). V was shortened by 2 bases and J by 3 bases, with 23 bases between the two germline ends. Germline CDR1 reads MNHEY; CDR2 reads SMNVEV (reference sequence). The CDR3 spans 18 residues. For the CDR3, the DNA is TGTGCCAGCAGTTTAGGGGGAGGTGTTGGGAACCCGCACTACGAGCAGTACTTC. Amino acids: CASSLGGGVGNPHYEQYF.

This chain connects TRBV7-9 to TRBJ2-1; 10 bases map to TRBD2. The ends lost 3 bases at V and 9 bases at J; junction bases unmatched: 8. Germline values: CDR1 SEHNR, CDR2 FQNEAQ (reference sequence). The CDR3 is 15 residues long. The CDR3 spells CASSFASGRQGEQFF. In DNA form, the CDR3 reads TGTGCCAGCAGCTTTGCTAGCGGGAGACAGGGTGAGCAGTTCTTC.

The chain has TRBV19 and TRBJ1-1, with D hard to call. The V end was cut by 4 bases, the J end by 6 bases, with 6 bases between. The germline V gene has CDR1 LNHDA and CDR2 SQIVND (reference sequence). CDR3 length: 11 residues. This CDR3 is CASSRTAEAFF. CDR3 DNA: TGTGCCAGTAGTAGAACAGCTGAAGCTTTCTTT.

This rearrangement joins TRBV5-1 to TRBJ2-7; tentative D call: TRBD2 (5 bases). CDR1 and CDR2 (germline): SGHRS, YFSETQ. Trimming took 3 bases from V and 3 from J, leaving 7 bases between them. This CDR3 is 12 amino acids long. Here the CDR3 DNA reads TGCGCCAGCAGCTCCGGGGTCTACGAGCAGTACTTC. It specifies CASSSGVYEQYF.

The V call is TRBV2, the J call TRBJ1-4, with D perhaps TRBD1 (6 bases). Trimming left V 6 bases short and J 3 bases short, with 17 bases between. In germline, CDR1 is SNHLY, CDR2 FYNNEI. The CDR3 runs 16 residues. The CDR3 DNA is TGTGCCAGCAGGTCCGGGCAGGGGCCGGCTAATGAAAAACTGTTTTTT. Amino acids: CASRSGQGPANEKLFF.

J is TRBJ1-1 and V is TRBV15; D gene ambiguous. In germline, CDR1 is LNHNV, CDR2 YYDKDF (reference sequence). Between the trimmed V and J ends, which lost 3 bases and 6 bases, there was a span of 11 bases. The CDR3 is 13 residues long. DNA for the CDR3: TGTGCCACCAGCAGGGGTGACTCGCCTGAAGCTTTCTTT. It translates to CATSRGDSPEAFF.